This paragraph reports one TCR beta chain. Original processing methods: Estimation of nucleated cell counts was performed using reference gene primer amplification. Repertoires were generated with immunoSEQ multiplex PCR, while TCRdb's copy carries only in-frame clones and drops some. The DNA gave D and trimming, while V, J and clone size come from that table. Among about 36,000 clones, over 65% were seen once, and the ten largest hold just under 2%. V was pared by 5 bases and J by 3 bases, with 21 bases between. The CDR3 spans 17 residues. Germline lookup yields CDR1 SGHVS and CDR2 FQNEAQ. This sample stems from a study of blood T cell repertoires in COVID-19. Study in general: T cells, B-cell-depleted T cells, or PBMCs provided the cDNA or gDNA that served as material.

This sequence originates from a man between 60 and 75 years old with active COVID-19. Sequencing used peripheral blood. V gene TRBV7-8 combines with J gene TRBJ2-3, with D perhaps matching TRBD2 (7 bases). The CDR3 reads CASSPLVGGLQTDTQYF. CDR3 DNA sequence: TGTGCCAGCAGCCCTCTGGTGGGGGGGCTTCAAACAGATACGCAGTATTTT.